The 30 T cell receptor beta chains below come from one sample, sequenced in a study of blood T cell repertoires in COVID-19. Sequencing was performed with immunoSEQ multiplex PCR; in TCRdb, only in-frame clones are kept and a portion is missing. The sample yields some 210,000 clones, around 89% seen once. The source material was peripheral blood. The receptors stem from a woman in her thirties or forties with acute or convalescent COVID-19.

The V gene is TRBV2, the J gene TRBJ2-3; 11 nucleotides match TRBD2. There are 15 residues in the CDR3. Germline V gene sequence: CDR1 SNHLY, CDR2 FYNNEI. J gave up 6 bases and V 4 bases, and 6 bases lay outside the gene matches. CDR3 sequence: CASSGIAGGFDTQYF. The DNA for the CDR3 is TGTGCCAGCAGTGGGATAGCGGGGGGGTTTGATACGCAGTATTTT.

J is TRBJ1-2 and V is TRBV7-2; D gene uncertain. The CDR3 extends over 14 amino acids. Germline V gene sequence: CDR1 SGHTA, CDR2 FQGNSA. V was shortened by 1 base and J by 5 bases, with 11 bases between the two germline ends. CDR3 residues: CASSLDEGGYGYTF. Written as DNA, the CDR3 is TGTGCCAGCAGCTTAGATGAGGGAGGGTATGGCTACACCTTC. The full variable domain, its missing parts supplied by reference TRBV7-2 and TRBJ1-2, is GAGVSQSPSNKVTEKGKDVELRCDPISGHTALYWYRQSLGQGLEFLIYFQGNSAPDKSGLPSDRFSAERTGGSVSTLTIQRTQQEDSAVYLCASSLDEGGYGYTFGSGTRLTVV.

This chain connects TRBV5-1 to TRBJ2-1; D perhaps matches TRBD2 (6 bases). Trimming stripped 0 bases from V and 5 bases from J, with 27 bases between. This CDR3 has 20 residues. CDR1 SGHRS and CDR2 YFSETQ come from the germline V gene. In DNA, the CDR3 is TGCGCCAGCAGCTTGGGGGTACTCGGGGGACCGGTGGGGAATAACAATGAGCAGTTCTTC. It codes for CASSLGVLGGPVGNNNEQFF.

The chain uses TRBV12-5 and TRBJ1-5, with 7 bases aligning to TRBD1. The length of the CDR3 is 15 residues. Germline CDR1 LGHNT, CDR2 FRNRAP. Unmatched junction bases numbered 6, after V lost 4 bases and J lost 3 bases. In DNA form, the CDR3 reads TGTGCTAGTGGTTCCTACAGGGGTTTCAATCAGCCCCAGCATTTT. Its translation: CASGSYRGFNQPQHF.

The genes are TRBV28 and TRBJ1-4; D not resolved. This CDR3 has 15 amino acids. Germline CDR1 MDHEN, CDR2 SYDVKM. V lost 7 bases and J 6 bases, leaving 18 bases between the germline ends. CDR3 coding DNA: TGTGCCAGCAACCTCCCCAGCAGGTCTCATGAAAAACTGTTTTTT. Translation gives CASNLPSRSHEKLFF.

This clone came up once. The rearrangement uses TRBV29-1 and TRBJ2-3, with 7 bases matching TRBD1. The germline CDR1 and CDR2 sequences are SQVTM and ANQGSEA. V was pared by 6 bases and J by 2 bases, with 8 bases of the junction left unmatched. The CDR3 loop spans 14 amino acids. CDR3 in amino acids: CSVGTASFTDTQYF. For the CDR3, the DNA is TGCAGCGTCGGGACAGCGTCATTCACAGATACGCAGTATTTT.

The chain couples TRBV14 to TRBJ2-1, with D perhaps matching TRBD2 (7 bases). Trimming took 5 bases from V and 1 from J, leaving 12 bases between them. The CDR3 consists of 15 residues. Germline V lookup: CDR1 SGHDN, CDR2 FVKESK. The CDR3 is CASSKGGPSYNEQFF. In DNA form, the CDR3 reads TGTGCCAGCAGCAAGGGGGGGCCTTCCTACAATGAGCAGTTCTTC.

The chain links TRBV4-2 to TRBJ1-3, with a tentative D call TRBD1 (6 bases). Trimming shortened V by 3 bases and J by 4 bases, and 10 bases separated the two germline ends. This CDR3 comprises 14 residues. CDR1 is LGHNA, CDR2 YNFKEQ, per germline. CDR3 sequence: CASSQADRGNTIYF. CDR3 nucleotides: TGTGCCAGCAGCCAGGCAGACAGGGGAAACACCATATATTTT.

The chain couples TRBV18 to TRBJ2-5; D possibly corresponds to TRBD2 (5 bases). CDR1 and CDR2 (germline): KGHSH, LQKENI. The CDR3 covers 11 residues. Trimming pared 4 bases from V and 5 bases from J, leaving 5 bases between. The CDR3 loop reads CASSRGETQYF. The CDR3 nucleotides are TGTGCCAGCTCACGCGGGGAGACCCAGTACTTC.

This clone has just a few counts. The rearrangement uses TRBV19 and TRBJ1-2, with D perhaps matching TRBD1 (5 bases). Germline lookup yields CDR1 LNHDA and CDR2 SQIVND (reference sequence). The CDR3 runs to 16 residues. The ends were cut back, 5 bases at V and 6 bases at J, with 22 bases in the middle. Here the CDR3 DNA reads TGTGCCAGTAGTGTCCTTACACCGGCAAAGGGGAATGGCTACACCTTC. It codes for CASSVLTPAKGNGYTF.

The chain combines TRBV9 with TRBJ1-3; maybe TRBD1 (5 bases). CDR1 is SGDLS, CDR2 YYNGEE, per germline. The CDR3 extends over 17 amino acids. Trimming cost V 3 bases and J 4 bases, with 20 bases left between them. The CDR3 nucleotides read TGTGCCAGCAGCGCCTATTTTCTGACAGAAATAGGAAACACCATATATTTT. Its translation: CASSAYFLTEIGNTIYF. The variable domain in full, with the rest retrieved from reference TRBV9 and TRBJ1-3, is DSGVTQTPKHLITATGQRVTLRCSPRSGDLSVYWYQQSLDQGLQFLIQYYNGEERAKGNILERFSAQQFPDLHSELNLSSLELGDSALYFCASSAYFLTEIGNTIYFGEGSWLTVV.

V and J are TRBV2 and TRBJ1-4; TRBD1 matches 7 bases. Trimming cost V 4 bases and J 4 bases; bases outside gene matches: 6. The CDR3 has 15 amino acids. CDR1 SNHLY and CDR2 FYNNEI come from the germline V gene. CDR3 amino acids: CASSGRQGFNEKLFF. CDR3 DNA: TGTGCCAGCAGTGGGCGACAGGGCTTTAATGAAAAACTGTTTTTT.

The chain joins TRBV27 to TRBJ1-1, with 9 bases matching TRBD1. Germline trimming cut 5 bases from V and 1 base from J; bases unmatched to any gene: 5. In germline, CDR1 is MNHEY, CDR2 SMNVEV (reference sequence). The CDR3 covers 15 residues. The CDR3 nucleotides read TGTGCCAGCAGTCAGGACAGGGGAGGGAACACTGAAGCTTTCTTT. It translates to CASSQDRGGNTEAFF.

The gene calls are TRBV6-5 and TRBJ2-5, with 8 bases fitting TRBD1. This CDR3 is 16 amino acids long. J lost 5 bases, V lost 4 bases, and 12 bases had no gene match. Germline V gene data show CDR1 as MNHEY and CDR2 as SVGAGI. This CDR3 reads CASSFLRTGLQETQYF. The CDR3, as DNA: TGTGCCAGCAGTTTTCTCCGGACAGGGTTGCAGGAGACCCAGTACTTC.

The chain uses TRBV9 and TRBJ1-1, with D unresolved. In germline, CDR1 is SGDLS, CDR2 YYNGEE. The CDR3 runs to 14 residues. V lost 0 bases and J lost 1, with 7 bases in between. CDR3 in amino acids: CASSVGLGNTEAFF. The DNA of the CDR3 is TGTGCCAGCAGCGTAGGGCTAGGGAACACTGAAGCTTTCTTT.

V is TRBV29-1 and J is TRBJ1-2; D gene ambiguous. The germline V and J ends were trimmed by 8 bases and 0 bases, with 10 bases remaining between them. This CDR3 spans 12 amino acids. CDR1 is SQVTM and CDR2 is ANQGSEA in the germline V gene. The CDR3: CSYRDTNYGYTF. The CDR3 coding sequence is TGCAGCTACCGGGATACTAACTATGGCTACACCTTC.

Only a few counts were recorded for this clone. The rearrangement uses TRBV27 and TRBJ2-1; 9 positions match TRBD1. V was pared by 8 bases and J by 7 bases, with 15 bases of the junction left unmatched. The CDR3 length is 16 residues. Germline V gene lookup returns CDR1 MNHEY and CDR2 SMNVEV (reference sequence). CDR3: CASRSGMGQGENEQFF. The CDR3 region has the DNA TGTGCCAGCCGTAGCGGTATGGGACAGGGAGAAAATGAGCAGTTCTTC.

The chain couples TRBV7-9 to TRBJ1-2; D possibly corresponds to TRBD1 (6 bases). This CDR3 contains 16 residues. Trimming stripped 7 bases from V and 6 bases from J, with 24 bases between. Germline CDR1 reads SEHNR; CDR2 reads FQNEAQ (reference sequence). CDR3 sequence reads: CASNAGVSVDVNGYTF. CDR3 sequence (DNA): TGTGCCAGCAACGCAGGGGTTTCGGTCGACGTTAATGGCTACACCTTC.

The rearrangement joins TRBV6-5 to TRBJ2-5; D gene unclear. The CDR3 is 11 residues long. Trimming removed 6 bases at V and 5 bases at J, with 7 bases between. Germline CDR1 and CDR2: MNHEY and SVGAGI. CDR3 nucleotide sequence: TGTGCCAGCAGCTACCGGGAGACCCAGTACTTC. This codes for CASSYRETQYF.

The chain combines TRBV10-1 with TRBJ2-1, with 12 positions matching TRBD2. With V trimmed by 2 bases and J by 4 bases, 6 bases remained unmatched. The germline gives CDR1 WNHNN, CDR2 SYGVQD (reference sequence). The CDR3 length is 17 residues. The CDR3 nucleotides are TGCGCCAGCAGTGAGAAAGGACTAGCGGGGAGTTACAATGAGCAGTTCTTC. As protein: CASSEKGLAGSYNEQFF.

The CDR3 spells CASRGDRVEAFF. The DNA of the CDR3 is TGTGCCAGTAGGGGTGACAGGGTTGAAGCTTTCTTT. The chain couples TRBV19 to TRBJ1-1, with 7 nucleotides matching TRBD1. CDR1 and CDR2 (germline): LNHDA, SQIVND (reference sequence). The CDR3 totals 12 residues. The V gene end was trimmed by 6 bases and the J gene end by 7 bases; junction bases not matched to a gene: 5.

In its sample, this clone was seen a few times. The V and J genes are TRBV5-1 and TRBJ2-2; no clear D. Germline-derived CDR1 and CDR2 are SGHRS and YFSETQ. CDR3 length: 15 residues. The ends were cut back, 0 bases at V and 5 bases at J, with 11 bases in the middle. CDR3 sequence reads: CASSLGPTRTGELFF. CDR3 in DNA: TGCGCCAGCAGCTTGGGGCCGACGAGGACCGGGGAGCTGTTTTTT.

The chain joins TRBV10-2 to TRBJ2-5; 8 bases are shared with TRBD2. Per the germline V gene, CDR1 is WSHSY and CDR2 is SAAADI. V lost 7 bases and J lost 5; bases outside the gene matches: 9. This CDR3 comprises 14 residues. CDR3 in amino acids: CASTGSGGRETQYF. CDR3 sequence (DNA): TGCGCCAGCACTGGGAGCGGGGGCCGGGAGACCCAGTACTTC.

The chain recombines TRBV19 with TRBJ1-2; D gene unclear. Germline V CDR1 and CDR2: LNHDA, SQIVND (reference sequence). Trimming left V 3 bases short and J 1 base short, with 15 bases between. The CDR3 length is 16 residues. CDR3 sequence: CASSMILEIRNYGYTF. The DNA for the CDR3 is TGTGCCAGTAGTATGATCCTAGAGATCCGTAACTATGGCTACACCTTC.

The sample holds a few counts of this clone. V usage is TRBV6-4 and J usage is TRBJ2-7; TRBD1 aligns across 10 bases. V lost 6 bases to trimming and J lost 6 bases; unmatched junction nucleotides: 14. Germline CDR1 MRHNA, CDR2 SNTAGT. The CDR3 spans 16 residues. The CDR3 sequence: CASRKPPGQGRSEQYV. The CDR3 DNA sequence: TGTGCCAGCAGGAAACCACCGGGACAGGGGAGGTCCGAGCAGTACGTC.

The chain combines TRBV5-1 with TRBJ1-1; D is unresolved. The germline gives CDR1 SGHRS, CDR2 YFSETQ. V was pared by 1 base and J by 2 bases, with 9 bases between. The CDR3 is made up of 14 amino acids. Written as DNA, the CDR3 is TGCGCCAGCAGCTTGTATACGGGAAACACTGAAGCTTTCTTT. This translates into CASSLYTGNTEAFF.

In DNA form, the CDR3 reads TGTGCCAGTAGTATAGGATCAAAGGCGGAGGGAGAAAAACTGTTTTTT. This sequence encodes CASSIGSKAEGEKLFF. The rearrangement joins TRBV19 to TRBJ1-4, with unresolved D. Germline lookup yields CDR1 LNHDA and CDR2 SQIVND (reference sequence). This CDR3 is 16 amino acids long. V lost 1 base and J 8 bases, leaving 17 bases between the germline ends.

V is TRBV12-2 and J is TRBJ1-5; the D call of TRBD1 is as the table states it, not checked on the DNA. TRBV12-2 is annotated as a pseudogene. The CDR3 has 16 residues. This CDR3 reads CASRSAGGCSNQPQHF. CDR3 DNA sequence: TGTGCAAGTCGCTCTGCAGGGGGGTGTAGCAATCAGCCCCAGCATTTT.

The rearrangement uses TRBV4-2 and TRBJ1-5; D is unresolved. The CDR3 runs to 15 residues. Looked up from germline, CDR1 is LGHNA and CDR2 is YNFKEQ. With 4 bases removed from V and 0 bases from J, the gap between germline ends came to 10 bases. In DNA, the CDR3 is TGTGCCAGCAGCCTTTACCGGGGTAGCAATCAGCCCCAGCATTTT. It codes for CASSLYRGSNQPQHF.

The rearrangement links TRBV7-9 to TRBJ1-6; 7 positions match TRBD1. Germline V gene data show CDR1 as SEHNR and CDR2 as FQNEAQ (reference sequence). The CDR3 runs 13 residues. The ends lost 5 bases at V and 7 bases at J; junction bases unmatched: 2. Written as DNA, the CDR3 is TGTGCCAGCAGCATACAGGGGAATTCACCCCTCCACTTT. Its translation: CASSIQGNSPLHF. Combining the CDR3 with reference TRBV7-9 and TRBJ1-6 gives the whole variable domain DTGVSQNPRHKITKRGQNVTFRCDPISEHNRLYWYRQTLGQGPEFLTYFQNEAQLEKSRLLSDRFSAERPKGSFSTLEIQRTEQGDSAMYLCASSIQGNSPLHFGNGTRLTVT.